The rows below give T cell receptor beta chains drawn from one sample of a study of blood T cell repertoires in COVID-19. Using immunoSEQ multiplex PCR, the repertoire was profiled, and TCRdb retains in-frame clones only, with some absent. The sample includes approximately 260,000 clones, around 92% seen only once; the top ten take less than 2%. The source material was PBMCs or T cells enriched from blood (not recorded which). The receptors originated from an older woman who had recovered from COVID-19. CDR3s include the opening cysteine and the closing phenylalanine or tryptophan. A D gene is named only where the DNA matches it firmly. The size field is filled for only some rows; it gives once, few, many or a size class.

V gene: TRBV7-3; clone size: .; D gene: TRBD2; J gene: TRBJ2-2; CDR3 DNA: TGTGCCAGCAGCCGGCTAGCGGTGCAGAACACCGGGGAGCTGTTTTTT; CDR3 protein: CASSRLAVQNTGELFF
V gene: TRBV5-4; clone size: .; D gene: TRBD2; J gene: TRBJ2-2; CDR3 DNA: TGTGCCAGCAGCTCGCTAGCGGGAGGGAACACCGGGGAGCTGTTTTTT; CDR3 protein: CASSSLAGGNTGELFF
V gene: TRBV5-6; clone size: .; D gene: TRBD1; J gene: TRBJ1-5; CDR3 DNA: TGTGCCAGCAGCTCCCAGACAGGGGGCAATCAGCCCCAGCATTTT; CDR3 protein: CASSSQTGGNQPQHF
V gene: TRBV6-5; clone size: .; D gene: .; J gene: TRBJ2-2; CDR3 DNA: TGTGCCAGCAGACGGGAGAACACCGGGGAGCTGTTTTTT; CDR3 protein: CASRRENTGELFF
V gene: TRBV5-1; clone size: .; D gene: .; J gene: TRBJ1-1; CDR3 DNA: TGCGCCAGCAGCTCCGGACTACTGAACACTGAAGCTTTCTTT; CDR3 protein: CASSSGLLNTEAFF
V gene: TRBV19; clone size: .; D gene: TRBD1; J gene: TRBJ1-5; CDR3 DNA: TGTGCCAGTAGTACATCCGGGACAGGGATTCAGCCCCAGCATTTT; CDR3 protein: CASSTSGTGIQPQHF
V gene: TRBV18; clone size: .; D gene: .; J gene: TRBJ1-5; CDR3 DNA: TGTGCCAGCTCATACGACACCAATCAGCCCCAGCATTTT; CDR3 protein: CASSYDTNQPQHF
V gene: TRBV28; clone size: .; D gene: .; J gene: TRBJ1-2; CDR3 DNA: TGTGCCACCGCGGGGGGGGCGTATGGCTACACCTTC; CDR3 protein: CATAGGAYGYTF
V gene: TRBV27; clone size: few; D gene: TRBD2; J gene: TRBJ2-1; CDR3 DNA: TGTGCCAGCCGAACTAGCGGGAGTGATAATGAGCAGTTCTTC; CDR3 protein: CASRTSGSDNEQFF
V gene: TRBV5-1; clone size: .; D gene: TRBD1; J gene: TRBJ1-2; CDR3 DNA: TGCGCCAGCAGAACAGCAGGGGGGAACTATGGCTACACCTTC; CDR3 protein: CASRTAGGNYGYTF
V gene: TRBV28; clone size: .; D gene: .; J gene: TRBJ1-2; CDR3 DNA: TGTGCCAGCAGGACCGGCGGGGAAGGCTATGGCTACACCTTC; CDR3 protein: CASRTGGEGYGYTF
V gene: TRBV19; clone size: .; D gene: TRBD1; J gene: TRBJ1-2; CDR3 DNA: TGTGCCAGTAGCAACCGACAGGGGGCTTATACCTTC; CDR3 protein: CASSNRQGAYTF
V gene: TRBV5-1; clone size: once; D gene: .; J gene: TRBJ1-4; CDR3 DNA: TGCGCCAGCAGCCCTAGACAGGTTAATGAAAAACTGTTTTTT; CDR3 protein: CASSPRQVNEKLFF
V gene: TRBV19; clone size: .; D gene: .; J gene: TRBJ1-1; CDR3 DNA: TGTGCCAGTATCGTTGACGGAGGGGAAACTGAAGCTTTCTTT; CDR3 protein: CASIVDGGETEAFF
V gene: TRBV25-1; clone size: .; D gene: .; J gene: TRBJ1-6; CDR3 DNA: TGTGCCAGCAGTCCAACAGGGTATCGTAATTCACCCCTCCACTTT; CDR3 protein: CASSPTGYRNSPLHF
V gene: TRBV30; clone size: .; D gene: TRBD2; J gene: TRBJ2-3; CDR3 DNA: TGTGCCTGGTTACTAGCGGGAACAGATACGCAGTATTTT; CDR3 protein: CAWLLAGTDTQYF
V gene: TRBV19; clone size: .; D gene: .; J gene: TRBJ2-1; CDR3 DNA: TGTGCCAGTAGTAACGCGATGAGCTCCTACAATGAGCAGTTCTTC; CDR3 protein: CASSNAMSSYNEQFF
V gene: TRBV4-1; clone size: .; D gene: .; J gene: TRBJ1-4; CDR3 DNA: TGCGCCAGCAGCCAAGGCCGTGGACAAATTAATGAAAAACTGTTTTTT; CDR3 protein: CASSQGRGQINEKLFF
V gene: TRBV3-1/TRBV3-2; clone size: .; D gene: .; J gene: TRBJ2-3; CDR3 DNA: TGTGCCAGCAGCCAGCCGGAGGTTAATACGCAGTATTTT; CDR3 protein: CASSQPEVNTQYF
V gene: TRBV13; clone size: few; D gene: .; J gene: TRBJ1-1; CDR3 DNA: TGTGCCAGCAGCGCTCTAAACACTGAAGCTTTCTTT; CDR3 protein: CASSALNTEAFF